This T cell receptor beta chain emerged from a study of OX40 agonist ivuxolimab in advanced cancers. Libraries were prepared by immunoSEQ multiplex PCR; TCRdb keeps only in-frame clonotypes and omits some of them. The sample comprises some 11,000 clones, around 80% of which are singletons, and approximately 14% rests with the top ten. V dropped 1 base and J dropped 5 bases, with 11 bases sitting between them. Germline CDR1 SGHVS, CDR2 FNYEAQ. The CDR3 contains 15 residues. The J gene is TRBJ1-4, the V gene TRBV7-6; TRBD1 might be the D (6 bases). This sequence was found in an adult with an advanced solid tumor such as melanoma, head and neck, liver or kidney cancer. Here the sequenced sample was CD4+ or CD8+ T cells sorted from blood, taken in a trial of the OX40 agonist ivuxolimab. The DNA for the CDR3 is TGTGCCAGCAGCTTAGACGGGGGGCCCAATGAAAAACTGTTTTTT. It encodes CASSLDGGPNEKLFF.